This entry lists 7 T cell receptor beta chains sequenced from one sample in a study of Tregs in tolerant kidney transplant recipients. Assay: immunoSEQ multiplex PCR; the TCRdb copy retains only in-frame clones and omits some. The table lists about 83,000 clones, 98% of them singletons. The sample was CD4+ T cells from blood, taken before the transplant. The receptors originated from a human donor who received a combined kidney and bone marrow transplant.

For the CDR3, the DNA is TGTGCCAGCAGCTTAGCGGCTAGCGGGAGAGGGGGGGAGCAGTTCTTC. As protein: CASSLAASGRGGEQFF. J is TRBJ2-1 and V is TRBV13; 10 bases fit TRBD2. V trimming: 1 base; J trimming: 10 bases; junction bases outside the gene matches: 10. CDR3 size: 16 residues. CDR1 and CDR2 (germline): PRHDT, FYEKMQ (reference sequence).

This clone was recorded once. This sequence joins TRBV6-1 and TRBJ2-2, with D possibly TRBD2 on 6 matching bases. Germline V gives CDR1 MNHNS, CDR2 SASEGT. This CDR3 has 17 residues. V lost 4 bases and J 5 bases, leaving 20 bases between the germline ends. The CDR3 DNA follows: TGTGCCAGCAGTGGGGGGGTCAGGATTCGAACGACCGGGGAGCTGTTTTTT. Translated: CASSGGVRIRTTGELFF.

The chain couples TRBV5-1 to TRBJ2-1; 12 bases agree with TRBD2. The junction had 5 bases not matched to a gene; V was cut back by 0 bases and J by 7 bases. The CDR3 is 16 amino acids. CDR1 and CDR2 from the germline V gene are SGHRS and YFSETQ. The CDR3 loop is CASSLEAGTSGNEQFF. CDR3 DNA sequence: TGCGCCAGCAGCTTGGAGGCCGGGACTAGCGGGAATGAGCAGTTCTTC.

The genes are TRBV18 and TRBJ2-7, with 11 nucleotides matching TRBD2. The trim removed 4 bases at V and 4 bases at J, leaving 6 bases unmatched. The CDR3 is 15 amino acids. Germline CDR1 and CDR2: KGHSH and LQKENI. Here the CDR3 DNA reads TGTGCCAGCTCACAAAAGACTAGCGGGGTTTACGAGCAGTACTTC. Residues: CASSQKTSGVYEQYF.

The rearrangement uses TRBV6-1 and TRBJ2-7, with 11 bases aligning to TRBD2. The germline V gene has CDR1 MNHNS and CDR2 SASEGT. Trimming at V came to 0 bases and at J to 4 bases, leaving 5 bases not matched to a gene. The CDR3 spans 16 residues. This chain's CDR3 is CASSEARASGRYEQYF. DNA of the CDR3: TGTGCCAGCAGTGAAGCGCGGGCTAGCGGGAGGTACGAGCAGTACTTC.

This rearrangement joins TRBV7-3 to TRBJ2-1; the match to TRBD1 covers 9 bases. Trimming at V came to 3 bases and at J to 6 bases, leaving 3 bases not matched to a gene. This CDR3 region has 14 residues. Germline loops: CDR1 SGHTA, CDR2 FQGTGA. The CDR3, as DNA: TGTGCCAGCAGCTTTGCGGGACAGGGCAATGAGCAGTTCTTC. Its translation: CASSFAGQGNEQFF.

The chain recombines TRBV4-2 with TRBJ2-2; 7 bases line up with TRBD1. Germline loops: CDR1 LGHNA, CDR2 YNFKEQ. With 4 bases clipped from V and 4 bases from J, the junction kept 6 bases outside the gene matches. The CDR3 is 15 residues long. This CDR3 is CASSPDRVGTGELFF. Here the CDR3 DNA reads TGTGCCAGCAGCCCAGACAGGGTGGGCACCGGGGAGCTGTTTTTT.